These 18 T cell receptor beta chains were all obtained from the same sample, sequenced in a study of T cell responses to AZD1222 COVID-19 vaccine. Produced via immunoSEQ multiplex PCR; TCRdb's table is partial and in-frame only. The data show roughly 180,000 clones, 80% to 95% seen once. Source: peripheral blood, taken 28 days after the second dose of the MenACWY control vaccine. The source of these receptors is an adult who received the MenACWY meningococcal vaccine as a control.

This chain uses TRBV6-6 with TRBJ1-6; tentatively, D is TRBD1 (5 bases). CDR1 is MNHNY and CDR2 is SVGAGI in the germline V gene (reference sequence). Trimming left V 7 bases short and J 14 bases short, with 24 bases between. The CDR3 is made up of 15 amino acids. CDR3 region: CASTYSNLGLGSLHF. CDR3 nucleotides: TGTGCCAGCACCTACTCAAATTTGGGGCTCGGATCCCTCCACTTT.

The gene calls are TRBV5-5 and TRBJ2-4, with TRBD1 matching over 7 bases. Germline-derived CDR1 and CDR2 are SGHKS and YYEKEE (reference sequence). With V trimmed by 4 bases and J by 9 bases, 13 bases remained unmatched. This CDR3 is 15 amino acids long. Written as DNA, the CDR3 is TGTGCCAGCAGCCGTGGGACAGCCCATAACGGCATTCAGTACTTC. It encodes CASSRGTAHNGIQYF.

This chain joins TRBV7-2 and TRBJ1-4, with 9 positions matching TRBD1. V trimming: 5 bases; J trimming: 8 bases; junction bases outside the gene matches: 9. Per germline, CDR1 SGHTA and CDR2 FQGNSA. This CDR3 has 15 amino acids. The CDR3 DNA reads TGTGCCAGCAGCACAGCCGGGACAGGGAGCGAAAAACTGTTTTTT. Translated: CASSTAGTGSEKLFF.

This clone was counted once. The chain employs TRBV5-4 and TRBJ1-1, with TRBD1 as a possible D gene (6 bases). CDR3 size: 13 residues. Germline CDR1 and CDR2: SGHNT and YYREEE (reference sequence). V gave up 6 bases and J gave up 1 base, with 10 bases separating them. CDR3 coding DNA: TGTGCCAGCAACAGGGTAGGGAACACTGAAGCTTTCTTT. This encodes CASNRVGNTEAFF.

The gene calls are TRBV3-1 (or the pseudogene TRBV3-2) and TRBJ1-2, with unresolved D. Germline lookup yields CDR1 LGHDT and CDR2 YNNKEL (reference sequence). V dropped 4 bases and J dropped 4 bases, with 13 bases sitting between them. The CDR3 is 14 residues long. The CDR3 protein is CASSPSPGSYGYTF. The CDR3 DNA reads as TGTGCCAGCAGCCCTTCCCCGGGGAGCTATGGCTACACCTTC.

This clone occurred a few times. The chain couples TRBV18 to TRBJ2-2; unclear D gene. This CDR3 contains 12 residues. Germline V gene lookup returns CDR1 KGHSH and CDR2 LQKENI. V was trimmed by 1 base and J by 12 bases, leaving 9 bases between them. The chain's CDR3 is CASSPQRRKLFF. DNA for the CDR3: TGTGCCAGCTCACCACAGAGACGGAAGCTGTTTTTT.

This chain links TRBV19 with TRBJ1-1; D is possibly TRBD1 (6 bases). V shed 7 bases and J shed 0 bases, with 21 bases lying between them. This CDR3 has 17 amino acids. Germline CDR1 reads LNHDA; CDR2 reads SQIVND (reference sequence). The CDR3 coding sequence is TGTGCCAGTACCTCACCTGGAGGGGGAACGATGAACACTGAAGCTTTCTTT. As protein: CASTSPGGGTMNTEAFF.

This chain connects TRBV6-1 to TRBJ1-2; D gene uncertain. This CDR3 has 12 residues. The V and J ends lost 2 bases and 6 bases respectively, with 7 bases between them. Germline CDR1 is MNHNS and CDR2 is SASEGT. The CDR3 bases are TGTGCCAGCAGTGAACGAGGACATGGCTACACCTTC. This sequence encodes CASSERGHGYTF.

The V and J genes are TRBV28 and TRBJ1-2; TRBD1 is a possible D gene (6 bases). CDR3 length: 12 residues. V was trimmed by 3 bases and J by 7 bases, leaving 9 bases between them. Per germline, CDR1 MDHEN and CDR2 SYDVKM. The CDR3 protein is CASSLRGGGYTF. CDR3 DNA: TGTGCCAGCAGTTTGAGGGGGGGTGGCTACACCTTC.

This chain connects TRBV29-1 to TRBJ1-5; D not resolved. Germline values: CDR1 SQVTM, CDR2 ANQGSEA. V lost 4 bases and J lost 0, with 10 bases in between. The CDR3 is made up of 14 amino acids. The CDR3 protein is CSVGGSNSNQPQHF. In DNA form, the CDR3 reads TGCAGCGTTGGGGGATCTAATAGCAATCAGCCCCAGCATTTT. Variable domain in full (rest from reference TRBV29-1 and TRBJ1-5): SAVISQKPSRDICQRGTSLTIQCQVDSQVTMMFWYRQQPGQSLTLIATANQGSEATYESGFVIDKFPISRPNLTFSTLTVSNMSPEDSSIYLCSVGGSNSNQPQHFGDGTRLSIL.

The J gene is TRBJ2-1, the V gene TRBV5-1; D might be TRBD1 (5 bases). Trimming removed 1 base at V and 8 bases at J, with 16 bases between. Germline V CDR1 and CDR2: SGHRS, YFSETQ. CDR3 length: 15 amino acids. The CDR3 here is CASSLWSGINDEQFF. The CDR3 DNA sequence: TGCGCCAGCAGCTTGTGGTCAGGGATTAATGATGAGCAGTTCTTC.

The chain's CDR3 is CASSRERQGDTEAFF. CDR3 DNA sequence: TGTGCCAGCAGCCGAGAAAGACAGGGGGACACTGAAGCTTTCTTT. The chain recombines TRBV7-8 with TRBJ1-1, with TRBD1 identical over 9 bases. Germline assignment: CDR1 SGHVS and CDR2 FQNEAQ. The CDR3 is 15 residues long. Germline trimming cut 5 bases from V and 3 bases from J; bases unmatched to any gene: 7.

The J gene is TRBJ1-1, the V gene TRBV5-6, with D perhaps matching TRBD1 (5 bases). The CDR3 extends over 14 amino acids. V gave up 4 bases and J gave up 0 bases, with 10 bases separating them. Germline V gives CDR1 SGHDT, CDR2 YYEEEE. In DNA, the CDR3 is TGTGCCAGCAGCAAAGACAGAATGAACACTGAAGCTTTCTTT. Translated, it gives CASSKDRMNTEAFF.

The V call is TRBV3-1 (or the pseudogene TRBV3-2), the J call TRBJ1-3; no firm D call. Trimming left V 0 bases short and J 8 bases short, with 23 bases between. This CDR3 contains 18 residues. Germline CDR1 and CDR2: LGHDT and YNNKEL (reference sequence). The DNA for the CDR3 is TGTGCCAGCAGCCAAGACGTCCCCCGAAGCGGCAGGCGAGACACCATATATTTT. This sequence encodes CASSQDVPRSGRRDTIYF.

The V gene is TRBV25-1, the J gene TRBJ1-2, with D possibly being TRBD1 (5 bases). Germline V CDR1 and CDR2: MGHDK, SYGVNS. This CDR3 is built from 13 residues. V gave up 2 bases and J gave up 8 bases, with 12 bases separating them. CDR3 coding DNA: TGTGCCAGCAGTGAAGCGGGGCGCGGGGGCTACACCTTC. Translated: CASSEAGRGGYTF.

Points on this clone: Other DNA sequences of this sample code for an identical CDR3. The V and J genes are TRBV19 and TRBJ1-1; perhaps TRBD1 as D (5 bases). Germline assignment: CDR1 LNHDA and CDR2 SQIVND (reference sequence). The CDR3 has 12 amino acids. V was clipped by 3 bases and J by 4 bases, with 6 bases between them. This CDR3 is CASSIQGTEAFF. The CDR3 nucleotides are TGTGCCAGTAGTATCCAGGGCACTGAAGCTTTCTTT.

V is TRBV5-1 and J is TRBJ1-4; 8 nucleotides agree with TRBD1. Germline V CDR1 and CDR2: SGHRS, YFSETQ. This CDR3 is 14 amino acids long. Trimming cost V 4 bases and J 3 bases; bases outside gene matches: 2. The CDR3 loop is CASSPTGANEKLFF. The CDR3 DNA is TGCGCCAGCAGCCCGACAGGGGCTAATGAAAAACTGTTTTTT.

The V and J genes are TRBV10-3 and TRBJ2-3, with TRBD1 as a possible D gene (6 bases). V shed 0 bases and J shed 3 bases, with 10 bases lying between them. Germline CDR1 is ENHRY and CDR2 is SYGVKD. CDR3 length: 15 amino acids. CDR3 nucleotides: TGTGCCATCAGTGAGTCAACAGGGTATACAGATACGCAGTATTTT. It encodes CAISESTGYTDTQYF.